This paragraph covers one T cell receptor beta chain sequence. As handled by the study authors: Nucleated cell number was recorded as an estimate derived from reference gene primer amplification. Clones were read by immunoSEQ multiplex PCR, and TCRdb kept only the in-frame ones, dropping some. That table is the source of V, J and clone size, and D and trimming were worked out from the DNA. The sample records 95,000 to 100,000 clones, less than 85% being singletons. The CDR3 extends over 13 amino acids. Germline V CDR1 and CDR2: MDHEN, SYDVKM. The V end lost 4 bases, the J end lost 4 bases, and 8 bases lay between the germline ends. This record belongs to a study of blood T cell repertoires in COVID-19. As for the study in general: Acute-phase and convalescent COVID-19 samples originated in the United States, Italy and Spain. PBMCs, B-cell-depleted T cells, or T cells provided the cDNA or gDNA that made up the material.

The receptor's source is a human donor in a cohort sampled during active COVID-19. Sample: peripheral blood. The gene calls are TRBV28 and TRBJ1-3, with a possible D match to TRBD1 (5 bases). The CDR3 protein is CASSSGGGNTIYF. Written as DNA, the CDR3 is TGTGCCAGCAGTTCGGGGGGGGGAAACACCATATATTTT.